This TCR beta chain was profiled in a study of blood T cell repertoires in COVID-19. In the source study's methods: The assay estimated nucleated cells by amplifying reference gene primers. The data were produced by immunoSEQ multiplex PCR, yet TCRdb's version contains in-frame clones alone and is incomplete. V and J calls and clone size are as listed in that table; D and trimming were resolved from the DNA. The profile shows around 120,000 clones, approximately 84% of them singletons. This TCR was recovered from a man aged 65 to 79 with active or convalescent COVID-19. Sample: peripheral blood.

The DNA of the CDR3 is TGTGCCAGCTCGCTAGGTGGCTACACCTTC. Its translation: CASSLGGYTF. The chain employs TRBV18 and TRBJ1-2; D not certain. Trimming took off 6 bases at V and 7 bases at J, with 6 bases between the two ends. Per germline, CDR1 KGHSH and CDR2 LQKENI. The CDR3 spans 10 residues.